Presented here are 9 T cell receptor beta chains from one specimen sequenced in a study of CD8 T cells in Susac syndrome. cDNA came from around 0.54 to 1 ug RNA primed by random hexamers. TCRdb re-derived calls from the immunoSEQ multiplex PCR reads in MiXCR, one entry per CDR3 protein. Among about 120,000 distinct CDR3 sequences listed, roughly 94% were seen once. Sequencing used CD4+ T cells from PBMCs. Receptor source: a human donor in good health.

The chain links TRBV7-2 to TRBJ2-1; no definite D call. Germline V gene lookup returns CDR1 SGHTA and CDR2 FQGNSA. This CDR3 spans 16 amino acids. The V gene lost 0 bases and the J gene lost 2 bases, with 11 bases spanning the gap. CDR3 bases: TGTGCCAGCAGCTTAGCTAGTTCCCTACCCTACAATGAGCAGTTCTTC. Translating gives CASSLASSLPYNEQFF.

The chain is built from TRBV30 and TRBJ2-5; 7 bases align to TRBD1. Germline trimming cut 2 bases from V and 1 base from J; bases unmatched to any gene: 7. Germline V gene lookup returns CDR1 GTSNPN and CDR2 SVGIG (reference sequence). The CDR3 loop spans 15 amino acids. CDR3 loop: CAWSTGQSIQETQYF. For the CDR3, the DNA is TGTGCCTGGAGTACGGGACAGTCCATCCAAGAGACCCAGTACTTC.

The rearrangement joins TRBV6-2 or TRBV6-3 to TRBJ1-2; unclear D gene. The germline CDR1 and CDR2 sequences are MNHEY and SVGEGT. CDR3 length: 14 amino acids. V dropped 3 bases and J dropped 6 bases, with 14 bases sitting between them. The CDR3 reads CASSYTDLRDGYTF. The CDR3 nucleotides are TGTGCCAGCAGTTATACAGATCTCCGGGATGGCTACACCTTC.

The CDR3 DNA sequence: TGTGCCAGCAGCCTACGAAGCGGCGGGGGAAGGAATGAGCAGTTCTTC. The encoded protein is CASSLRSGGGRNEQFF. This chain links TRBV7-2 with TRBJ2-1, with 7 bases aligning to TRBD2. From germline, CDR1 is SGHTA and CDR2 FQGNSA. The J segment lost 7 bases and the V segment lost 5 bases, leaving 14 bases of the junction unmatched. This CDR3 has 16 residues.

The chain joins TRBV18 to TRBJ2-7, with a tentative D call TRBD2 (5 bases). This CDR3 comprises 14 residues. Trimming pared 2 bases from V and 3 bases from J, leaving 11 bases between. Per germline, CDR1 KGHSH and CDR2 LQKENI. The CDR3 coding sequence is TGTGCCAGCTCACCAGGACCGGGGAACTACGAGCAGTACTTC. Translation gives CASSPGPGNYEQYF.

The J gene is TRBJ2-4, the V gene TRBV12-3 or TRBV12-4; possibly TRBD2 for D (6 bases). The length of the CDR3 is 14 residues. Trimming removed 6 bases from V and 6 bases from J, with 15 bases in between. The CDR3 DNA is TGTGCCAGCAGCCCTACAGGAGGGTTAAACATTCAGTACTTC. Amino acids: CASSPTGGLNIQYF.

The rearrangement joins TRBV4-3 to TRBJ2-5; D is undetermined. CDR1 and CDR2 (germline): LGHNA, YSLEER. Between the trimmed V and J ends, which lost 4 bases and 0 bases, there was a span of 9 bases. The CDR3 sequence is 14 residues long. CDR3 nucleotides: TGCGCCAGCAGCCGACCCTACCACCAAGAGACCCAGTACTTC. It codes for CASSRPYHQETQYF.

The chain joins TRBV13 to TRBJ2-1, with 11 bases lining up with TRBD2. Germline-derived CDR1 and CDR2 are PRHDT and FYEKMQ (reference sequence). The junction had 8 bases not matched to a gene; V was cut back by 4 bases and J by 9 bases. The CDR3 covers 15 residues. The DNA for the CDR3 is TGTGCCAGCAGCTCCTTAGCGGGAGGGCCGTCTGAGCAGTTCTTC. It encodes CASSSLAGGPSEQFF.

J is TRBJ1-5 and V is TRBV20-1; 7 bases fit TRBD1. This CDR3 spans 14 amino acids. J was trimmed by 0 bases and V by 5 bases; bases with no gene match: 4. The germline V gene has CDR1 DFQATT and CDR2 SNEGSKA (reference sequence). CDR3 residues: CSALDRASNQPQHF. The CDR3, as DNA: TGCAGTGCTCTAGACAGGGCTAGCAATCAGCCCCAGCATTTT.